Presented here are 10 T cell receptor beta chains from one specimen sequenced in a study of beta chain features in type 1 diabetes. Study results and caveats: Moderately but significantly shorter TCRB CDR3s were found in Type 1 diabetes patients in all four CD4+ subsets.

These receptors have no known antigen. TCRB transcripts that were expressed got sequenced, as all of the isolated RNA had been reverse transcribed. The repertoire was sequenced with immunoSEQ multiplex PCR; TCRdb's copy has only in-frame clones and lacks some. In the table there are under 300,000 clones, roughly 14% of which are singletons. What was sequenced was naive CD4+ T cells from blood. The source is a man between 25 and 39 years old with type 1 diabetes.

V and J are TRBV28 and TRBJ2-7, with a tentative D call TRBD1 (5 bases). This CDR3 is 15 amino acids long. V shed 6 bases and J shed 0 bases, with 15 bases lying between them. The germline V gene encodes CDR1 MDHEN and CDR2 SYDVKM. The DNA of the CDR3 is TGTGCCAGCAGCCCAGGGTCAGCAAGCTCCTACGAGCAGTACTTC. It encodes CASSPGSASSYEQYF. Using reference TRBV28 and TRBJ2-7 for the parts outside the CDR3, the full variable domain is DVKVTQSSRYLVKRTGEKVFLECVQDMDHENMFWYRQDPGLGLRLIYFSYDVKMKEKGDIPEGYSVSREKKERFSLILESASTNQTSMYLCASSPGSASSYEQYFGPGTRLTVT.

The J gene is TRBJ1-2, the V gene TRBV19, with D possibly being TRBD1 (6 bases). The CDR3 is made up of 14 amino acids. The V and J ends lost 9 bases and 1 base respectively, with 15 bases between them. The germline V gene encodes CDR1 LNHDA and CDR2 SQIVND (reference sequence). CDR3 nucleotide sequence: TGTGCCAGCCGAAGCAGGGGTAATAACTATGGCTACACCTTC. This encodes CASRSRGNNYGYTF.

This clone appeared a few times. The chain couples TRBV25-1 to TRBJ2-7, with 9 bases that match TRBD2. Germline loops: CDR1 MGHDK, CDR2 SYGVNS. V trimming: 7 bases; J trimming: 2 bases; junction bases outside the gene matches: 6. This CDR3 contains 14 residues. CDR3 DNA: TGTGCCAGCACCTTAAGCGGGGGGACCTACGAGCAGTACTTC. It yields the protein CASTLSGGTYEQYF.

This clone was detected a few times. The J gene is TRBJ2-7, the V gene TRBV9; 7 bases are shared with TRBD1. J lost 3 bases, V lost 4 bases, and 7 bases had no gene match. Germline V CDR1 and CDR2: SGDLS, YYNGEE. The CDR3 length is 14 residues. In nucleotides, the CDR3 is TGTGCCAGCAGCCCCACCGGGGACAGCTACGAGCAGTACTTC. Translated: CASSPTGDSYEQYF. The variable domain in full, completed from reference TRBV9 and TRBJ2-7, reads DSGVTQTPKHLITATGQRVTLRCSPRSGDLSVYWYQQSLDQGLQFLIQYYNGEERAKGNILERFSAQQFPDLHSELNLSSLELGDSALYFCASSPTGDSYEQYFGPGTRLTVT.

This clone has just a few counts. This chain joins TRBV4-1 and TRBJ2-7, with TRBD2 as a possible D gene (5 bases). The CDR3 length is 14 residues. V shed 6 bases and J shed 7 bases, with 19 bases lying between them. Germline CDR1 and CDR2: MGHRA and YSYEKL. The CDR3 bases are TGCGCCAGCAGTTCGTACGACTCAACGGGGGAGCAGTACTTC. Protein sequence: CASSSYDSTGEQYF.

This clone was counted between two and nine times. CDR3 coding DNA: TGTGCCTGGGCTTTTACAGGGGGAGGGGGCTACACCTTC. Translating it yields CAWAFTGGGGYTF. The J gene is TRBJ1-2, the V gene TRBV30; 8 bases line up with TRBD1. Germline V gene data show CDR1 as GTSNPN and CDR2 as SVGIG (reference sequence). J gave up 8 bases and V 5 bases, and 10 bases lay outside the gene matches. The CDR3 contains 13 residues.

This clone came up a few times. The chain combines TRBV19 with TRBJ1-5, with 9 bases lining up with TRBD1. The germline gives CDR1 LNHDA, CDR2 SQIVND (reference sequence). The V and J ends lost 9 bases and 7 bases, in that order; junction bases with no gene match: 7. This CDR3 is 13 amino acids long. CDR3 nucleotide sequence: TGTGCCAGCCGGGACAGGGATCAACAGCCCCAGCATTTT. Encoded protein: CASRDRDQQPQHF.

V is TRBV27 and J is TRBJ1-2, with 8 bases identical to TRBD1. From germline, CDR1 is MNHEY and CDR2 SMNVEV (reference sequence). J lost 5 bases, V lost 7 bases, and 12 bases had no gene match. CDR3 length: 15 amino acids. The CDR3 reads CASNTNGQGRYGYTF. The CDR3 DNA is TGTGCCAGCAACACTAACGGACAGGGCAGATATGGCTACACCTTC.

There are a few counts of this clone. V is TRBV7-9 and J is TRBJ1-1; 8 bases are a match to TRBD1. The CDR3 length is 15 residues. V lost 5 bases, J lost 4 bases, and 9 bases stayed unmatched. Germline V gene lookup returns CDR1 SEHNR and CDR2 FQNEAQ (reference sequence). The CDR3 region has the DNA TGTGCCAGCAGCCTTCAAGGACAGGGAGGCACTGAAGCTTTCTTT. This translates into CASSLQGQGGTEAFF.

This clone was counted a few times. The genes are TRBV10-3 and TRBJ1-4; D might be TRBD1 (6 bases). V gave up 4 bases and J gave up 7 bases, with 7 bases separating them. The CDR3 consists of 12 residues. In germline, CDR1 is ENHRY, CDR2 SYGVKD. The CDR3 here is CAISGRGEKLFF. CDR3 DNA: TGTGCCATCAGTGGCAGGGGTGAAAAACTGTTTTTT.